Here is one T cell receptor beta chain with its context. Its antigen is undetermined. The sample belongs to a study of CXCR3-negative and CXCR3-positive naive CD8 T cells. The study, taken as a whole, reports: Naive subsets did not differ in surface CD5, and TRB CDR3 properties served to infer TCR strength. Within a donor, both naive subsets shared TRBV-TRBJ usage, unlike memory cells. Diversity ran similarly high across both naive subsets but far lower in memory CD8+ cells.

Carrying UMI labels, the TRB cDNA libraries were prepared through 5' RACE. TCRdb reprocessed the 5' RACE reads and reports one entry per CDR3 protein, with no DNA. The ten most abundant clones cover less than 25% of a sample with tens of thousands of distinct CDR3 sequences. The CDR3 is 16 amino acids. CDR1 and CDR2 (germline): SGHDN, FVKESK. 300,000 cells per CD8+ T cell subset were flow-sorted in triplicate. Sequencing input: memory CD8+ T cells from blood. V usage is TRBV14 and J usage is TRBJ2-1; the TCRdb D gene call, TRBD1, has no DNA to confirm it. This clonotype was sampled from a human donor in good health. Some clones in this sample may be carry-over from other donors' samples. CDR3 sequence: CASSQDRGLSYNEQFF.